One sample yielded the 14 T cell receptor beta chains listed below, sequenced in a study of blood T cell repertoires in COVID-19 (dated by TCRdb to between 2020 and 2021). The library was produced with the immunoSEQ multiplex PCR assay. TCRdb took this table from immuneACCESS and kept in-frame rearrangements with V and J called. Such tables lack part of the clones; where checked against another copy, unresolved V genes explain under half of the gap, and the rest is unexplained. This sample holds about 230,000 clones; over 65% were observed only once. The top ten clones comprise roughly 2.7% of the sample. The source material was peripheral blood. The receptors shown here come from a woman aged 70-85 years with active or convalescent COVID-19.

The rearrangement joins TRBV5-1 to TRBJ2-2; 9 bases agree with TRBD1. J gave up 0 bases and V 4 bases, and 1 base lay outside the gene matches. This CDR3 contains 15 residues. Germline V lookup: CDR1 SGHRS, CDR2 YFSETQ. CDR3 region: CASSRDRANTGELFF. The CDR3 coding sequence is TGCGCCAGCAGCCGGGACAGGGCGAACACCGGGGAGCTGTTTTTT.

The J gene is TRBJ1-3, the V gene TRBV30, with 8 bases identical to TRBD1. In germline, CDR1 is GTSNPN, CDR2 SVGIG (reference sequence). The ends lost 4 bases at V and 0 bases at J; junction bases unmatched: 5. CDR3 length: 15 residues. CDR3 loop: CAWTQGAYSGNTIYF. The CDR3 DNA sequence: TGTGCCTGGACCCAGGGGGCCTACTCTGGAAACACCATATATTTT.

V is TRBV18 and J is TRBJ2-7; a possible D gene is TRBD2 (6 bases). From germline, CDR1 is KGHSH and CDR2 LQKENI. The CDR3 covers 13 residues. With 4 bases removed from V and 6 bases from J, the gap between germline ends came to 13 bases. CDR3 sequence (DNA): TGTGCCAGCTCACTGGGGGGTATGGCCGAGCAGTACTTC. It encodes CASSLGGMAEQYF.

This clone was counted a single time. This chain joins TRBV28 and TRBJ1-4, with TRBD1 matching 7 bases. The CDR3 runs to 13 residues. The V and J ends lost 6 bases and 5 bases, in that order; junction bases with no gene match: 3. CDR1 and CDR2 from the germline V gene are MDHEN and SYDVKM. The CDR3 DNA reads as TGTGCCAGCAGGAGGGGACAGAATGAAAAACTGTTTTTT. Protein: CASRRGQNEKLFF.

V is TRBV29-1 and J is TRBJ2-7; a possible D gene is TRBD1 (6 bases). The CDR3 sequence is 11 residues long. V gave up 7 bases and J gave up 2 bases, with 9 bases separating them. Germline CDR1 reads SQVTM; CDR2 reads ANQGSEA. The CDR3 DNA reads TGCAGCGGTGGACAGACCTACGAGCAGTACTTC. Amino acids: CSGGQTYEQYF.

The CDR3 protein is CASSFRQGANLVGYTF. CDR3 nucleotide sequence: TGTGCCAGCAGCTTTAGACAGGGGGCGAACCTGGTAGGCTACACCTTC. The rearrangement uses TRBV5-4 and TRBJ1-2, with TRBD1 matching 10 bases. Germline CDR1 and CDR2: SGHNT and YYREEE (reference sequence). With 2 bases clipped from V and 8 bases from J, the junction kept 12 bases outside the gene matches. CDR3 length: 16 residues.

This sequence joins TRBV7-9 and TRBJ2-7, with a tentative D call TRBD1 (5 bases). The CDR3 loop spans 18 amino acids. The V gene lost 1 base and the J gene lost 0 bases, with 19 bases spanning the gap. Germline V CDR1 and CDR2: SEHNR, FQNEAQ (reference sequence). This CDR3 is CASSLVFSRAYSSYEQYF. The CDR3 DNA reads as TGTGCCAGCAGCTTAGTCTTTAGCAGGGCCTATAGCTCCTACGAGCAGTACTTC.

This clone has a handful of counts. This sequence joins TRBV28 and TRBJ2-3, with 7 bases that match TRBD1. The J segment lost 2 bases and the V segment lost 3 bases, leaving 2 bases of the junction unmatched. The germline V gene has CDR1 MDHEN and CDR2 SYDVKM. This CDR3 is built from 14 residues. CDR3 sequence (DNA): TGTGCCAGCAGTTTGGGACAGTACACAGATACGCAGTATTTT. Translation: CASSLGQYTDTQYF.

The genes are TRBV19 and TRBJ2-3; perhaps TRBD1 as D (5 bases). CDR1 and CDR2 (germline): LNHDA, SQIVND (reference sequence). This CDR3 comprises 15 residues. Trimming pared 6 bases from V and 0 bases from J, leaving 13 bases between. In DNA form, the CDR3 reads TGTGCCAGTAGATTAACGGACACAAGCACAGATACGCAGTATTTT. This translates into CASRLTDTSTDTQYF.

The chain uses TRBV20-1 and TRBJ2-5; 10 bases fit TRBD2. Germline values: CDR1 DFQATT, CDR2 SNEGSKA (reference sequence). The J segment lost 4 bases and the V segment lost 3 bases, leaving 5 bases of the junction unmatched. This CDR3 is built from 14 residues. CDR3: CSASSLAGIETQYF. In nucleotides, the CDR3 is TGCAGTGCTAGTTCACTAGCGGGGATAGAGACCCAGTACTTC.

The chain links TRBV4-2 to TRBJ1-3; D call uncertain. Per the germline V gene, CDR1 is LGHNA and CDR2 is YNFKEQ. V was pared by 0 bases and J by 0 bases, with 12 bases between. The CDR3 is made up of 17 amino acids. DNA for the CDR3: TGTGCCAGCAGCCAAGAACCAGTTATCTCCTCTGGAAACACCATATATTTT. Translated: CASSQEPVISSGNTIYF.

V is TRBV7-9 and J is TRBJ2-3, with 7 bases lining up with TRBD2. V was clipped by 8 bases and J by 0 bases; unmatched bases: 14. This CDR3 spans 17 amino acids. CDR1 is SEHNR, CDR2 FQNEAQ, per germline (reference sequence). CDR3 sequence reads: CASSLGISRGSTDTQYF. For the CDR3, the DNA is TGTGCCAGCTCCCTAGGCATCTCGCGGGGGAGCACAGATACGCAGTATTTT.

The V gene is TRBV4-2, the J gene TRBJ2-3, with 7 bases aligning to TRBD2. Trimming at V came to 0 bases and at J to 5 bases, leaving 8 bases not matched to a gene. The CDR3 runs to 16 residues. The germline V gene encodes CDR1 LGHNA and CDR2 YNFKEQ. The CDR3 bases are TGTGCCAGCAGCCAAGAGAGGGAGGGGTTGGAAGATACGCAGTATTTT. Amino acids: CASSQEREGLEDTQYF.

The V call is TRBV2, the J call TRBJ1-6; a possible D gene is TRBD1 (6 bases). Trimming pared 10 bases from V and 3 bases from J, leaving 10 bases between. This CDR3 has 13 residues. CDR1 is SNHLY, CDR2 FYNNEI, per germline. CDR3 protein: CATSGDYNSPLHF. Here the CDR3 DNA reads TGTGCCACCTCAGGGGACTATAATTCACCCCTCCACTTT. Full variable domain (outside the CDR3, taken from reference TRBV2 and TRBJ1-6): EPEVTQTPSHQVTQMGQEVILRCVPISNHLYFYWYRQILGQKVEFLVSFYNNEISEKSEIFDDQFSVERPDGSNFTLKIRSTKLEDSAMYFCATSGDYNSPLHFGNGTRLTVT.